The 5 T cell receptor beta chains listed next were all sequenced from one sample in a study of blood T cell repertoires in COVID-19. The table came from immunoSEQ multiplex PCR; TCRdb's copy has only in-frame clones and leaves some out. This sample carries over 85,000 clones, 87% of them seen once, and the ten largest clones take 4% to 5.5%. Material for sequencing was peripheral blood. The source is a human donor in a cohort sampled during active COVID-19.

The gene calls are TRBV10-1 and TRBJ1-1; TRBD1 aligns across 8 bases. The CDR3 loop spans 12 amino acids. V was clipped by 5 bases and J by 5 bases; unmatched bases: 1. Per the germline V gene, CDR1 is WNHNN and CDR2 is SYGVQD (reference sequence). The CDR3: CASSTGGTEAFF. The CDR3 region has the DNA TGCGCCAGCAGTACAGGGGGGACTGAAGCTTTCTTT.

The chain couples TRBV5-4 to TRBJ2-7; TRBD2 matches 7 bases. Trimming cost V 4 bases and J 0 bases; bases outside gene matches: 1. Germline V CDR1 and CDR2: SGHNT, YYREEE (reference sequence). The CDR3 spans 13 residues. CDR3 in amino acids: CASSRDYSYEQYF. DNA for the CDR3: TGTGCCAGCAGCCGGGACTACTCCTACGAGCAGTACTTC.

The chain employs TRBV7-3 and TRBJ1-2; TRBD1 matches at 7 bases. Germline V CDR1 and CDR2: SGHTA, FQGTGA. The CDR3 consists of 15 residues. The junction had 2 bases not matched to a gene; V was cut back by 0 bases and J by 1 base. The CDR3 reads CASSLTRDSNYGYTF. CDR3 nucleotides: TGTGCCAGCAGCTTAACGCGGGACAGTAACTATGGCTACACCTTC.

This clone was recorded once. The chain is built from TRBV28 and TRBJ1-5; tentatively, D is TRBD1 (6 bases). CDR3 length: 13 residues. Trimming took off 6 bases at V and 5 bases at J, with 11 bases between the two ends. The germline gives CDR1 MDHEN, CDR2 SYDVKM. The CDR3: CASSLDSDQPQHF. CDR3 DNA sequence: TGTGCCAGCAGCTTGGACAGCGATCAGCCCCAGCATTTT.

This clone turned up a few times. This chain uses TRBV18 with TRBJ2-7; D is possibly TRBD1 (6 bases). Germline CDR1 is KGHSH and CDR2 is LQKENI. This CDR3 is built from 15 residues. V lost 2 bases and J 1 base, leaving 12 bases between the germline ends. The CDR3 nucleotides are TGTGCCAGCTCACCATTCCGGGACACGTCCTACGAGCAGTACTTC. The encoded protein is CASSPFRDTSYEQYF.